The text below deals with one TCR beta chain. Antigen unknown. This entry is derived from a study of PD-1 blockade in classical Hodgkin lymphoma. Study at large: Patients received nivolumab 3 mg/kg intravenously every 2 weeks.

Study-level points and caveats: Nivolumab initiated under 1 year post-ASCT led to patient exclusion. Newly diagnosed patients reportedly had lower baseline TCR diversity than healthy donors. Newly diagnosed and completely responding patients shared comparable baseline diversity.

The method was immunoSEQ multiplex PCR; TCRdb's version includes in-frame clones alone and lacks a portion of them. The sample has about 93,000 clones, roughly 91% seen once. Each and every patient relapsed after autologous stem cell transplantation, and patients got differing brentuximab vedotin exposure. V dropped 0 bases and J dropped 0 bases, with 9 bases sitting between them. The CDR3 is 15 residues long. Germline CDR1 reads SGHRS; CDR2 reads YFSETQ. The sample here was peripheral blood mononuclear cells (PBMCs), taken before the second cycle of nivolumab. This sequence originates from a human donor with classical Hodgkin lymphoma. The chain recombines TRBV5-1 with TRBJ1-2; D gene uncertain. The chain's CDR3 is CASSLVAIPNYGYTF. CDR3 sequence (DNA): TGCGCCAGCAGCTTGGTGGCGATTCCTAACTATGGCTACACCTTC.